Listed here is a single T cell receptor beta chain. As yet, its antigen is unknown. Sequenced material consisted of expressed TCRB transcripts (all of the isolated RNA was reverse transcribed). Libraries were prepared by immunoSEQ multiplex PCR; TCRdb keeps only in-frame clonotypes and omits some of them. The sample consists of around 430,000 clones, approximately 30% of them appearing once. These data belong to a study of beta chain features in type 1 diabetes. Study-level findings and limits: Sequencing of cDNA might inflate the share of cells that strongly express TCR.

The V gene end was trimmed by 0 bases and the J gene end by 1 base; junction bases not matched to a gene: 6. Germline loops: CDR1 GTSNPN, CDR2 SVGIG (reference sequence). The CDR3 extends over 16 amino acids. The sequence came from a man in his late teens or twenties in good health. The sample was naive CD4+ T cells from blood. The chain recombines TRBV30 with TRBJ1-3; 7 bases agree with TRBD1. In nucleotides, the CDR3 is TGTGCCTGGAGTGTAGGGGGCAGGGTTTCTGGAAACACCATATATTTT. Its translation: CAWSVGGRVSGNTIYF.